This passage covers 20 T cell receptor beta chains from one sample sequenced in a study of blood T cell repertoires in COVID-19. The method was immunoSEQ multiplex PCR; TCRdb's version includes in-frame clones alone and lacks a portion of them. The table records roughly 160,000 clones, 70% to 90% of them present only once. Sample: peripheral blood. These receptors were obtained from a man aged 80 or over with COVID-19, enrolled during active disease.

The V gene is TRBV6-4, the J gene TRBJ1-2, with a tentative D call TRBD1 (5 bases). The CDR3 covers 14 residues. Germline CDR1 and CDR2: MRHNA and SNTAGT. V was cut by 4 bases and J by 4 bases, with 13 bases left in between. The CDR3 here is CASSVGNGGYGYTF. In DNA, the CDR3 is TGTGCCAGCAGTGTGGGAAACGGGGGCTATGGCTACACCTTC.

The rearrangement uses TRBV7-2 and TRBJ2-5, with a tentative D call TRBD2 (7 bases). This CDR3 spans 14 amino acids. Germline lookup yields CDR1 SGHTA and CDR2 FQGNSA. The V end was cut by 0 bases, the J end by 5 bases, with 10 bases between. DNA of the CDR3: TGTGCCAGCAGCTTAGCGGGGGGGCGTGAGACCCAGTACTTC. Translation gives CASSLAGGRETQYF.

This clone was observed a few times. Other nucleotide sequences in the sample specify the same CDR3. The gene calls are TRBV7-9 and TRBJ1-1; tentative D call: TRBD1 (5 bases). This CDR3 comprises 13 residues. Germline CDR1 and CDR2: SEHNR and FQNEAQ (reference sequence). Trimming cost V 3 bases and J 0 bases, with 5 bases left between them. CDR3 nucleotide sequence: TGTGCCAGCAGCTTGGACATGAACACTGAAGCTTTCTTT. Translated, it gives CASSLDMNTEAFF.

The chain employs TRBV5-1 and TRBJ2-3, with TRBD2 matching over 7 bases. From germline, CDR1 is SGHRS and CDR2 YFSETQ. After removal of 0 bases from V and 3 bases from J, the junction contained 7 bases not matched to a gene. This CDR3 is built from 16 residues. CDR3 protein: CASSLAIRGGTDTQYF. CDR3 nucleotides: TGCGCCAGCAGCTTGGCTATACGCGGGGGAACAGATACGCAGTATTTT.

The chain carries TRBV29-1 and TRBJ1-2, with D perhaps TRBD1 (6 bases). V gave up 0 bases and J gave up 8 bases, with 13 bases separating them. The CDR3 runs 13 residues. Per the germline V gene, CDR1 is SQVTM and CDR2 is ANQGSEA. The CDR3, as DNA: TGCAGCGTTGAAGAAGGGGGAGATTGGGGCTACACCTTC. Translation gives CSVEEGGDWGYTF. Full variable domain (missing parts from reference TRBV29-1 and TRBJ1-2): SAVISQKPSRDICQRGTSLTIQCQVDSQVTMMFWYRQQPGQSLTLIATANQGSEATYESGFVIDKFPISRPNLTFSTLTVSNMSPEDSSIYLCSVEEGGDWGYTFGSGTRLTVV.

The V gene is TRBV7-2, the J gene TRBJ1-2; D not resolved. Deletions cut 4 bases from V and 6 bases from J, with 15 bases between. Germline V gene data show CDR1 as SGHTA and CDR2 as FQGNSA. CDR3 size: 14 residues. The CDR3 sequence: CASSSLMGEHGYTF. In DNA form, the CDR3 reads TGTGCCAGCAGCTCGCTCATGGGAGAACATGGCTACACCTTC.

V and J are TRBV27 and TRBJ1-6; no reliable D call. The V end lost 6 bases, the J end lost 7 bases, and 19 bases lay between the germline ends. Germline CDR1 MNHEY, CDR2 SMNVEV (reference sequence). This CDR3 is 16 amino acids long. CDR3 bases: TGTGCCAGCAGCCCTAAGTTTCTGAGAGAGAATTCACCCCTCCACTTT. This codes for CASSPKFLRENSPLHF.

The J gene is TRBJ1-6, the V gene TRBV3-1 (or the pseudogene TRBV3-2); no reliable D call. The length of the CDR3 is 16 residues. The germline gives CDR1 LGHDT, CDR2 YNNKEL (reference sequence). The V end lost 3 bases, the J end lost 0 bases, and 9 bases lay between the germline ends. The CDR3 reads CASSHRQNSYNSPLHF. CDR3 in DNA: TGTGCCAGCAGCCACCGCCAGAACTCCTATAATTCACCCCTCCACTTT.

The gene calls are TRBV6-1 and TRBJ2-1, with a weak D call TRBD2 (7 bases). Germline V CDR1 and CDR2: MNHNS, SASEGT. Deletions cut 1 base from V and 7 bases from J, with 11 bases between. This CDR3 is built from 14 residues. CDR3 amino acids: CASSEGGGSNEQFF. The CDR3 DNA is TGTGCCAGCAGTGAAGGGGGGGGCTCGAATGAGCAGTTCTTC.

This clone appeared a few times. J is TRBJ2-1 and V is TRBV21-1; no check of the table's D call, TRBD2, against the DNA was made. TRBV21-1 is a listed pseudogene. The CDR3 is 14 residues long. CDR3 residues: CASSKAEPHNEQFF. CDR3 sequence (DNA): TGTGCCAGCAGCAAAGCGGAGCCCCACAATGAGCAGTTCTTC.

The rearrangement uses TRBV6-5 and TRBJ1-5, with 9 bases that match TRBD1. The ends lost 7 bases at V and 4 bases at J; junction bases unmatched: 5. The CDR3 runs to 14 residues. Germline CDR1 reads MNHEY; CDR2 reads SVGAGI. DNA of the CDR3: TGTGCCAGCACCGGACAGGGGTGGAATCAGCCCCAGCATTTT. Amino acid sequence: CASTGQGWNQPQHF.

This clone was counted a few times. This chain connects TRBV5-4 to TRBJ1-4; D ambiguous. The CDR3 sequence is 13 residues long. Germline V CDR1 and CDR2: SGHNT, YYREEE (reference sequence). V was cut by 1 base and J by 8 bases, with 9 bases left in between. The CDR3: CASSLPGREKLFF. The DNA for the CDR3 is TGTGCCAGCAGCTTGCCGGGGAGGGAAAAACTGTTTTTT.

This clone was found once. The rearrangement links TRBV25-1 to TRBJ2-7; 7 bases match TRBD1. J gave up 3 bases and V 4 bases, and 9 bases lay outside the gene matches. CDR1 is MGHDK and CDR2 is SYGVNS in the germline V gene. The CDR3 sequence is 15 residues long. The CDR3 loop reads CASSAKQGFGYEQYF. The CDR3 bases are TGTGCCAGCAGTGCGAAACAGGGGTTCGGCTACGAGCAGTACTTC.

The chain joins TRBV6-5 to TRBJ2-5, with 8 bases aligning to TRBD2. Per the germline V gene, CDR1 is MNHEY and CDR2 is SVGAGI. V lost 2 bases and J lost 5; bases outside the gene matches: 1. CDR3 length: 13 amino acids. The CDR3 region is CASSYTGGETQYF. CDR3 bases: TGTGCCAGCAGTTACACGGGGGGGGAGACCCAGTACTTC.

On this clone: The same CDR3 can be traced to other DNA sequences in this sample. The chain recombines TRBV7-9 with TRBJ1-3; tentatively, D is TRBD1 (6 bases). This CDR3 region has 15 residues. Trimming stripped 5 bases from V and 1 base from J, with 12 bases between. Germline V lookup: CDR1 SEHNR, CDR2 FQNEAQ (reference sequence). The CDR3 region is CASSLQGGSGNTIYF. In nucleotides, the CDR3 is TGTGCCAGCAGCCTTCAAGGGGGATCTGGAAACACCATATATTTT.

This rearrangement joins TRBV6-5 to TRBJ1-1; TRBD1 aligns across 9 bases. The V gene's germline CDR1 is MNHEY and CDR2 SVGAGI. Germline trimming cut 6 bases from V and 4 bases from J; bases unmatched to any gene: 3. The CDR3 has 13 amino acids. In DNA form, the CDR3 reads TGTGCCAGCAGGGGACAGGGCCGCACTGAAGCTTTCTTT. It encodes CASRGQGRTEAFF.

The chain has TRBV6-6 and TRBJ2-5; 9 nucleotides match TRBD2. The V segment lost 6 bases and the J segment 6 bases; nucleotides outside the gene matches: 5. The CDR3 loop spans 13 amino acids. The germline gives CDR1 MNHNY, CDR2 SVGAGI (reference sequence). The CDR3 bases are TGTGCCAGCAGCTCTAGCGGGGCCAAGACCCAGTACTTC. The encoded protein is CASSSSGAKTQYF.

V is TRBV5-6 and J is TRBJ1-5; D is undetermined. This CDR3 has 12 residues. The germline gives CDR1 SGHDT, CDR2 YYEEEE. Trimming shortened V by 2 bases and J by 6 bases, and 6 bases separated the two germline ends. In DNA, the CDR3 is TGTGCCAGCAGCTTACTCGGTCAGCCCCAGCATTTT. Translation gives CASSLLGQPQHF.

Concerning this clone itself: Other DNA sequences from this sample encode an identical CDR3 as well. J is TRBJ2-7 and V is TRBV20-1; D unresolved. Between the trimmed V and J ends, which lost 6 bases and 1 base, there was a span of 7 bases. The CDR3 length is 11 residues. CDR1 is DFQATT, CDR2 SNEGSKA, per germline (reference sequence). CDR3 in amino acids: CSARESYEQYF. DNA of the CDR3: TGCAGTGCCCGAGAGTCCTACGAGCAGTACTTC.

The rearrangement links TRBV7-9 to TRBJ2-3; tentative D call: TRBD1 (6 bases). The V end lost 10 bases, the J end lost 4 bases, and 18 bases lay between the germline ends. CDR3 length equals 14 residues. CDR1 and CDR2 from the germline V gene are SEHNR and FQNEAQ (reference sequence). The CDR3 is CATSPTGSADTQYF. The CDR3 bases are TGTGCCACCTCACCCACAGGGTCGGCAGATACGCAGTATTTT.